These T cell receptor beta chains were read from a single sample in a study of T cell repertoires in cytomegalovirus infection. TCRdb itself ran the reads through MiXCR, one entry per CDR3 protein. The sample has some 310,000 distinct CDR3 sequences; approximately 25% are singletons. Their target antigens are unknown. The sample here was cultured PBMCs, taken from culture after CMV antigen stimulation. The source of these receptors is a human donor in good health (CMV status not recorded). Some clones in this sample may be carry-over from other donors' samples. Each CDR3 is given with its conserved first and last residue. Fields, in order: clone size, J gene, V gene, D gene, CDR3 DNA, CDR3 protein. D genes are given only for firm matches. Clone size is given for some rows only: seen once, a few or many times, or a class if the clone is expanded.

size: few
J: TRBJ2-6
V: TRBV30
D: NA
DNA: TGTGCGGCGGGGGCTACGGGGGCCAACGTCCTGACTTTC
CDR3: CAAGATGANVLTF

size: NA
J: TRBJ1-5
V: TRBV6-1
D: TRBD1
DNA: TGTGCCAGCAGTCAGGCCGGGACAGGGGGCAATCAGCCCCAGCATTTT
CDR3: CASSQAGTGGNQPQHF

size: NA
J: TRBJ1-2
V: TRBV7-9
D: NA
DNA: TGTGCCAGCAGCTCCTCAGGGGCATATGGCTACACCTTC
CDR3: CASSSSGAYGYTF

size: many
J: TRBJ1-1
V: TRBV7-3
D: NA
DNA: TGTGCCAGCAGCTTAGGGGGCAGTGTATCGACTGAAGCTTTCTTT
CDR3: CASSLGGSVSTEAFF

size: many
J: TRBJ2-3
V: TRBV7-2
D: TRBD2
DNA: TGTGCCAGCAGCAAGACTAGCGGGAGGGCAGATACGCAGTATTTT
CDR3: CASSKTSGRADTQYF

size: NA
J: TRBJ2-7
V: TRBV20-1
D: NA
DNA: TGCAGTGCTAGTTCTCGCGTGGAGTACTTC
CDR3: CSASSRVEYF

size: NA
J: TRBJ1-5
V: TRBV5-6
D: NA
DNA: TGTGCCAGCAGCTTTCCGGTTGGTCAGCCCCAGCATTTT
CDR3: CASSFPVGQPQHF

size: NA
J: TRBJ2-2
V: TRBV10-3
D: NA
DNA: TGTGCCATCAGTGAGGGCCTAAACACCGGGGAGCTGTTTTTT
CDR3: CAISEGLNTGELFF

size: few
J: TRBJ2-3
V: TRBV12-3/TRBV12-4
D: NA
DNA: TGTGCCAGCTTTGGGTACACAGATACGCAGTATTTT
CDR3: CASFGYTDTQYF

size: NA
J: TRBJ2-1
V: TRBV20-1
D: TRBD2
DNA: TGCAGTGCTAGAGGACTAGCGGGGAACCGGTTCTTC
CDR3: CSARGLAGNRFF

size: few
J: TRBJ1-1
V: TRBV28
D: NA
DNA: TGTGCCAGCAGCCCGGTTCCTCGGGGCCCCAGTGAAGCTTTCTTT
CDR3: CASSPVPRGPSEAFF

size: NA
J: TRBJ1-5
V: TRBV30
D: NA
DNA: TGTGCCTGGAGTGTAGGCCTTAGTGGAAACCAGCATTTT
CDR3: CAWSVGLSGNQHF

size: few
J: TRBJ2-5
V: TRBV7-3
D: NA
DNA: TGTGCCAGCAGCCCCTGGGACGGAGAGACCCAGTACTTC
CDR3: CASSPWDGETQYF

size: NA
J: TRBJ2-1
V: TRBV5-4
D: NA
DNA: TGTGCCAGCATCGACCCCGGCGTAAATGAGCAGTTCTTC
CDR3: CASIDPGVNEQFF

size: NA
J: TRBJ1-6
V: TRBV19
D: NA
DNA: TGTGCCAGTCGTGGTGACAGTAATTCACCCCTCCACTTT
CDR3: CASRGDSNSPLHF

size: few
J: TRBJ1-4
V: TRBV7-9
D: NA
DNA: TGTGCCAGCAGCTTAGCCGGTCATTTTAATGAAAAACTGTTTTTT
CDR3: CASSLAGHFNEKLFF

size: many
J: TRBJ1-6
V: TRBV7-2
D: NA
DNA: TGTGCCAGCAGCCAATGGGCAGGGATGGCCTCCTATAATTCACCCCTCCACTTT
CDR3: CASSQWAGMASYNSPLHF

size: NA
J: TRBJ2-7
V: TRBV6-2/TRBV6-3
D: TRBD2
DNA: TGTGCCAGCAGTTACTTGGCAGCGGGAGCTACCTACGAGCAGTACTTC
CDR3: CASSYLAAGATYEQYF

size: many
J: TRBJ2-5
V: TRBV7-2
D: NA
DNA: TGTGCCAGCAAGTCCGCCGGGGAGACCCAGTACTTC
CDR3: CASKSAGETQYF

size: NA
J: TRBJ2-7
V: TRBV4-1
D: NA
DNA: TGCGCCAGCAGCCATAGGACAGCCAATACCTACGAGCAGTACTTC
CDR3: CASSHRTANTYEQYF

size: NA
J: TRBJ2-5
V: TRBV20-1
D: TRBD1
DNA: TGCAGTGCTAGGAGGGGACAGGGACAAGAGACCCAGTACTTC
CDR3: CSARRGQGQETQYF

size: NA
J: TRBJ2-3
V: TRBV11-2
D: NA
DNA: TGTGCCAGCAGCTTAGGCGCGGGGGCCTCAGATACGCAGTATTTT
CDR3: CASSLGAGASDTQYF

size: NA
J: TRBJ2-7
V: TRBV6-5
D: NA
DNA: TGTGCCAGCAGGACACCCGGAGCGGGCCCTCGTCCTTACGAGCAGTACTTC
CDR3: CASRTPGAGPRPYEQYF

size: few
J: TRBJ2-7
V: TRBV6-1
D: TRBD1
DNA: TGTGCCAGCAGAGAGGGGGCGCTCCCTTACGAGCAGTACTTC
CDR3: CASREGALPYEQYF

size: NA
J: TRBJ1-3
V: TRBV27
D: TRBD1
DNA: TGTGCCAGCAGTTTAGACAGGGCGAGCTCTGGAAACACCATATATTTT
CDR3: CASSLDRASSGNTIYF

size: many
J: TRBJ1-5
V: TRBV7-2
D: NA
DNA: TGTGCCAGCAGCTTAGATGTGGGCAACGGGGATCAGCCCCAGCATTTT
CDR3: CASSLDVGNGDQPQHF

size: NA
J: TRBJ2-7
V: TRBV12-5
D: TRBD2
DNA: TGTGCTAGTGGTTTTAGCGGGGCCTACGAGCAGTACTTC
CDR3: CASGFSGAYEQYF

size: NA
J: TRBJ2-3
V: TRBV29-1
D: TRBD1
DNA: TGCAGCGTAATCGGACAGGGAACAGATACGCAGTATTTT
CDR3: CSVIGQGTDTQYF

size: few
J: TRBJ2-1
V: TRBV5-1
D: NA
DNA: TGCGCCAGCAGCTTGGCAGGGGCCCTTAGAGATGAGCAGTTCTTC
CDR3: CASSLAGALRDEQFF

size: few
J: TRBJ1-5
V: TRBV19
D: NA
DNA: TGTGCCAGTAGCATGGAGTTGGGAAGCAATCAGCCCCAGCATTTT
CDR3: CASSMELGSNQPQHF

size: NA
J: TRBJ2-5
V: TRBV25-1
D: NA
DNA: TGTGCCAGCAGTGAGAGTTTGGGCGCGGGGGAGACCCAGTACTTC
CDR3: CASSESLGAGETQYF

size: NA
J: TRBJ2-3
V: TRBV12-3/TRBV12-4
D: NA
DNA: TGTGCCAGCAACCCTTCCCCAATTGGCGGTACGCAGTATTTT
CDR3: CASNPSPIGGTQYF

size: medium-sized
J: TRBJ2-5
V: TRBV7-2
D: NA
DNA: TGTGCCAGCAGCGCTTTACAGGAGGAGTACGAGACCCAGTACTTC
CDR3: CASSALQEEYETQYF

size: few
J: TRBJ1-3
V: TRBV7-2
D: TRBD1
DNA: TGTGCCAGCAGCGCCCGGACAGGGGACTTCTCTGGAAACACCATATATTTT
CDR3: CASSARTGDFSGNTIYF

size: NA
J: TRBJ2-5
V: TRBV5-4
D: TRBD1
DNA: TGTGCCAGCAGTTCTGCTAGGGACAGGCAAGAGACCCAGTACTTC
CDR3: CASSSARDRQETQYF

size: NA
J: TRBJ1-4
V: TRBV2
D: NA
DNA: TGTGCCAGAACACGAGGGGGGTCGAATGAAAAACTGTTTTTT
CDR3: CARTRGGSNEKLFF

size: few
J: TRBJ2-7
V: TRBV4-2
D: TRBD2
DNA: TGTGCCAGCAGCCGGAGCGAACTAGCGGGGGAGCAGTACTTC
CDR3: CASSRSELAGEQYF

size: many
J: TRBJ1-2
V: TRBV28
D: NA
DNA: TGTGCCAGCAGTTTAGGAGGGGCCTATGGCTACACCTTC
CDR3: CASSLGGAYGYTF

size: NA
J: TRBJ2-5
V: TRBV28
D: NA
DNA: TGTGCCAGCAGTTCGCCCACCGGGGGAACGGAGACCCAGTACTTC
CDR3: CASSSPTGGTETQYF

size: NA
J: TRBJ2-1
V: TRBV29-1
D: TRBD2
DNA: TGCAGCGCCGTAGCGGGAGGGACCTACAATGAGCAGTTCTTC
CDR3: CSAVAGGTYNEQFF

size: NA
J: TRBJ2-3
V: TRBV30
D: NA
DNA: TGTGCCTGGAGTGATCTGGGGTCAGGAACGCAGTATTTT
CDR3: CAWSDLGSGTQYF

size: NA
J: TRBJ1-1
V: TRBV20-1
D: TRBD1
DNA: TGCAGTGCTAGTTCCCTGACAGGGGTTAACACTGAAGCTTTCTTT
CDR3: CSASSLTGVNTEAFF

size: NA
J: TRBJ2-7
V: TRBV15
D: TRBD2
DNA: TGTGCCTCCGGGACTAGCGGGAGTAGGCGCTACGAGCAGTACTTC
CDR3: CASGTSGSRRYEQYF

size: NA
J: TRBJ2-1
V: TRBV6-2/TRBV6-3
D: NA
DNA: TGTGCCAGCAGTTACTACCCAACAGGGAATGAGCAGTTCTTC
CDR3: CASSYYPTGNEQFF

size: NA
J: TRBJ2-3
V: TRBV9
D: TRBD2
DNA: TGTGCCAGCAGCGCAGGGACTAGCGGGACTTTGACCACAGATACGCAGTATTTT
CDR3: CASSAGTSGTLTTDTQYF

size: few
J: TRBJ1-1
V: TRBV24-1
D: NA
DNA: TGTGCCACCAGTGACCCCGGTAGGAGCACTGAAGCTTTCTTT
CDR3: CATSDPGRSTEAFF

size: NA
J: TRBJ2-1
V: TRBV6-2/TRBV6-3
D: NA
DNA: TGTGCCAGCAGTTACCCGGGGGAGCAGTTCTTC
CDR3: CASSYPGEQFF

size: few
J: TRBJ2-3
V: TRBV20-1
D: TRBD2
DNA: TGCAGTGCTCGCGGGAGGATCCCTCCACGAGATACGCAGTATTTT
CDR3: CSARGRIPPRDTQYF

size: few
J: TRBJ1-2
V: TRBV7-8
D: NA
DNA: TGTGCCAGCAGCCCCCAGGTTAACTATGGCTACACCTTC
CDR3: CASSPQVNYGYTF

size: NA
J: TRBJ2-2
V: TRBV9
D: TRBD2
DNA: TGTGCCAGCAGCGTAGGGGTAGCGGGAGCGGTCACCGGGGAGCTGTTTTTT
CDR3: CASSVGVAGAVTGELFF

size: many
J: TRBJ2-1
V: TRBV24-1
D: TRBD2
DNA: TGTGCCACCAGTGATCCGACTAGCGGGAGAATCAATGAGCAGTTCTTC
CDR3: CATSDPTSGRINEQFF

size: NA
J: TRBJ2-7
V: TRBV5-1
D: TRBD1
DNA: TGCGCCAGCAGCTACGGAGGGACAGGCTCCTACGAGCAGTACTTC
CDR3: CASSYGGTGSYEQYF

size: once
J: TRBJ2-5
V: TRBV25-1
D: NA
DNA: TGTGCCAGCAGTCCGATGAGGGGGACCAGCCAAGAGACCCAGTACTTC
CDR3: CASSPMRGTSQETQYF

size: few
J: TRBJ2-1
V: TRBV7-9
D: NA
DNA: TGTGCCAGCAAGCATAACTACAATGAGCAGTTCTTC
CDR3: CASKHNYNEQFF

size: many
J: TRBJ2-3
V: TRBV7-2
D: NA
DNA: TGTGCCAGCAGCTTATTTGGCGGGACGATGAGGACAGATACGCAGTATTTT
CDR3: CASSLFGGTMRTDTQYF